This entry concerns a single TCR beta chain. It lacks a known antigen. Base qualities are not recorded, but no much larger clone differs from it by a single base. This entry is derived from a study of blood T cell repertoires in COVID-19 (dated by TCRdb to the early 2020s). Study-level background: Collaborator samples came from the United States, Italy and Spain and covered acute and convalescent phases of COVID-19. The samples were drawn from two sources: the first 160 participants of the ongoing ImmuneRACE study, and 1,200 or so subjects contributed by 6 global collaborators. Where available, HLA class I and class II types were obtained from metadata supplied by the sample provider rather than from assay-based typing. The repertoires were made available in a free public database intended to serve as a resource for research on the immune response to SARS-CoV-2. The prospective study material was composed of cDNA or gDNA derived from T cells, B-cell-depleted T cells, or PBMCs. Nearly every sample came with metadata listing a de-identified subject ID, COVID-19 status, age in years and sex. Subjects who had been exposed to COVID-19, were actively infected with it, or had recovered from it provided the deeply sampled blood TCRbeta repertoires that made up the dataset. Summary of the overall study and its limitations: Clinical and demographic metadata were provided uncurated, with the amount varying by source and participant.

Whole blood was collected in K2EDTA tubes by collaborating institutions according to the institutions' own protocols. For TCRbeta analysis, collaborator samples were shipped as frozen whole blood, as isolated PBMCs, or as DNA extracted from either sample type. The immunoSEQ Assay, a bias-controlled multiplex PCR, was used to amplify TCRbeta CDR3 regions from genomic DNA. Concerning the study's data processing: The number of nucleated cells in each sample was estimated from the amplification of reference gene primers within the assay. Sequence reads were collapsed and filtered to measure the absolute abundance of every unique TCRbeta CDR3 rearrangement. For each sample, productive Simpson clonality was calculated by taking the square root of Simpson's diversity index across productive rearrangements. TCRdb carries this immuneACCESS record with in-frame sequences only. Its versions omit some clonotypes, under half of them owing to an unresolved V gene in the studies checked, with the rest unexplained. The D gene and trimming were derived from the DNA, and the V and J assignments and clone size from that table. This sample has some 150,000 clones in its table, and around four fifths of those were observed once. The ten largest clones capture under 3% of the sample.

The TCR sequence derives from a woman aged 40 to 50 with active or convalescent COVID-19. Material: peripheral blood.

CDR3 reads: CASGKEQGTEAFF. The nucleotide sequence is TGTGCTAGTGGCAAGGAACAGGGAACTGAAGCTTTCTTT. Rearrangement joined TRBV12-5 to TRBJ1-1; tentative D gene TRBD1, with 6 bases matching. Trimming at the junction amounts to 6 bases on V and 5 bases on J, and the germline ends lie 13 bases apart. Including the terminal cysteine and phenylalanine, the CDR3 comprises 13 residues. The CDR3 DNA has 39 bases and is translated from base 1. For CDR1 and CDR2, the germline V gene lists LGHNT and FRNRAP.